This T cell receptor (beta chain) was retrieved from a study of T cells in Graves' hyperthyroidism and ophthalmopathy. Study summary: Peripheral blood was taken when the disease was first diagnosed, before any treatment began.

Germline V gives CDR1 DFQATT, CDR2 SNEGSKA (reference sequence). The CDR3 totals 12 residues. What was amplified from RNA transcripts were TCR beta CDR3 regions. TCR CDR3 regions were first amplified by RT-PCR with HTBI primers. TCRdb reprocessed the multiplex PCR reads via MiXCR and lists one record per CDR3 protein. The sample carries hundreds of thousands of distinct CDR3 sequences, roughly a sixth recorded once. Investigators excluded patients with uncontrolled infection, other autoimmune disease, pregnancy or lactation. As concerns this clonotype: Compared with germline, one end of the junction differs, possibly owing to a read error.

Material: blood. The chain has TRBV20-1 and TRBJ1-4, with 7 bases that match TRBD1. The clonotype was recovered from a woman aged 50 to 60 with Graves' hyperthyroidism that later progressed to Graves' ophthalmopathy. CDR3 loop: CSVPTGNEKLSF. The CDR3 bases are TGCAGTGTTCCGACAGGGAATGAAAAACTGTCTTTT.